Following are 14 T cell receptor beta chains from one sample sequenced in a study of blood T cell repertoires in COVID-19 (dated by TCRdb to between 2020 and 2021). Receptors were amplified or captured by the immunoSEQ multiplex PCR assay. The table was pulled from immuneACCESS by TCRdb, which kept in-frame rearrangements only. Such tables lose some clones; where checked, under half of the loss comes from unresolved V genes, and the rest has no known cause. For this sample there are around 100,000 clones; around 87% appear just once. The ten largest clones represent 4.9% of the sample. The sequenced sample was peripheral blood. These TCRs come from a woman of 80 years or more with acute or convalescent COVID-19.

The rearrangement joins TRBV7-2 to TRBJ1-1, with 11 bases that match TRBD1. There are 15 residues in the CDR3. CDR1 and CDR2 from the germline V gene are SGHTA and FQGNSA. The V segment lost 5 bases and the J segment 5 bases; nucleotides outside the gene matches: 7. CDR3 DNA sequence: TGTGCCAGCAGCACTGGACAGGGGGCTGGAACTGAAGCTTTCTTT. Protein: CASSTGQGAGTEAFF.

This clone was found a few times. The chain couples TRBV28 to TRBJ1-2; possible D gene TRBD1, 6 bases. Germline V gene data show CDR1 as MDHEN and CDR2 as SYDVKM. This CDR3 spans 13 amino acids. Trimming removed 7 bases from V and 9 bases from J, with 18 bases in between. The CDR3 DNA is TGTGCCAGCACCCTGGGGGCAGGGGTGAGCTACACCTTC. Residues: CASTLGAGVSYTF.

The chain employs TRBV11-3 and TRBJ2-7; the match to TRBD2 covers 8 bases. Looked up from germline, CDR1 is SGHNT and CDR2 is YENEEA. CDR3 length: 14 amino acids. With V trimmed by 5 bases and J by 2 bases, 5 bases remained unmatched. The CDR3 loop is CASSLSGGAYEQYF. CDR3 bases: TGTGCCAGCAGCCTAAGCGGGGGAGCCTACGAGCAGTACTTC.

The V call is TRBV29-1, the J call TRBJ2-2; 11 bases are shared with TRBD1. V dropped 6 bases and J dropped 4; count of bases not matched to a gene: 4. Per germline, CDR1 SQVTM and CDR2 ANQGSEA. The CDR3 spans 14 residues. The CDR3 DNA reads TGCAGCGTAGGGACAGGGGGAAGCACCGGGGAGCTGTTTTTT. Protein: CSVGTGGSTGELFF.

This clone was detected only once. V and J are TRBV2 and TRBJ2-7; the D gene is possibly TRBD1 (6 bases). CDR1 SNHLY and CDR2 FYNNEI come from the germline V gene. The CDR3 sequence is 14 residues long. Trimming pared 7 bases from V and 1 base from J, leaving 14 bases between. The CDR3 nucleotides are TGTGCCAGCACCGGGCAGGGGTATTCCTACGAGCAGTACTTC. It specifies CASTGQGYSYEQYF.

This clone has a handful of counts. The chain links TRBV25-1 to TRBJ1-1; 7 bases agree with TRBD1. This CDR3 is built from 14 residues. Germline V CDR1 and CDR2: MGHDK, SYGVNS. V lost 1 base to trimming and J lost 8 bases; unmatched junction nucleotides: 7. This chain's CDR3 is CASSESLTGDEAFF. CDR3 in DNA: TGTGCCAGCAGTGAATCCCTAACAGGGGACGAAGCTTTCTTT. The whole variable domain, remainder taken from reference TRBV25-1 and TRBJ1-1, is EADIYQTPRYLVIGTGKKITLECSQTMGHDKMYWYQQDPGMELHLIHYSYGVNSTEKGDLSSESTVSRIRTEHFPLTLESARPSHTSQYLCASSESLTGDEAFFGQGTRLTVV.

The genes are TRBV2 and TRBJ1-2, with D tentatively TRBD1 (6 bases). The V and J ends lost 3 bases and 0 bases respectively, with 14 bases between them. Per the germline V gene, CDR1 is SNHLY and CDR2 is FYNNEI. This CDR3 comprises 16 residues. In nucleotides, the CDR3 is TGTGCCAGCAGTGACTCCCGGGGGGGCTCTAACTATGGCTACACCTTC. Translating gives CASSDSRGGSNYGYTF.

As DNA, the CDR3 is TGTGCCAGCACTCGCCGGGTTACGGGACAGCACTACGAGCAGTACTTC. Its protein product is CASTRRVTGQHYEQYF. This rearrangement joins TRBV5-6 to TRBJ2-7; 7 bases fit TRBD1. Looked up from germline, CDR1 is SGHDT and CDR2 is YYEEEE. V lost 6 bases and J lost 3; bases outside the gene matches: 15. The CDR3 is 16 residues long.

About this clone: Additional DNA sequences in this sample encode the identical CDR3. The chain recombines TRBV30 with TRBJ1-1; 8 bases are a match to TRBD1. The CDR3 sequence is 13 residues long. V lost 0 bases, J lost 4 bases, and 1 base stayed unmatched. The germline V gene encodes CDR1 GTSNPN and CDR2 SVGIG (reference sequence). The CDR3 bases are TGTGCCTGGAGTGTTCAGGGGGCCACTGAAGCTTTCTTT. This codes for CAWSVQGATEAFF.

The CDR3 region has the DNA TGTGCCAGCAGCCAAGGACTAGCGGGGGGGTTAGCCAAAAACATTCAGTACTTC. This codes for CASSQGLAGGLAKNIQYF. This chain connects TRBV3-1 (or the pseudogene TRBV3-2) to TRBJ2-4; 14 bases are a match to TRBD2. V gave up 1 base and J gave up 0 bases; unmatched junction bases: 2. This CDR3 is built from 18 residues. CDR1 and CDR2 (germline): LGHDT, YNNKEL (reference sequence).

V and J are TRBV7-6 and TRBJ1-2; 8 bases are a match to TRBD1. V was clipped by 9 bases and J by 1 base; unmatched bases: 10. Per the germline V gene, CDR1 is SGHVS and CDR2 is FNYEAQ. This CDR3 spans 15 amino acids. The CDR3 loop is CARGQGQTHNYGYTF. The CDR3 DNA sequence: TGTGCCAGAGGACAGGGCCAGACACATAACTATGGCTACACCTTC.

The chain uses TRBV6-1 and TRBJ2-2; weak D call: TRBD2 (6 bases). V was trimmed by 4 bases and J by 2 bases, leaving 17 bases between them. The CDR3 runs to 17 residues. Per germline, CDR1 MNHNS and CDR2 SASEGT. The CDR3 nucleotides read TGTGCCAGCAGTGGACTGGGCGAGCGGGCCAACACCGGGGAGCTGTTTTTT. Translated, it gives CASSGLGERANTGELFF.

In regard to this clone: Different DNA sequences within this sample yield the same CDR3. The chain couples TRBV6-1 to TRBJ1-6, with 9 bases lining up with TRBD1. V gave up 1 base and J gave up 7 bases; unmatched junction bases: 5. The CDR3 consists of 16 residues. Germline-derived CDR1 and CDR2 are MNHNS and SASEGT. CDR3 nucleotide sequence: TGTGCCAGCAGTGAAGGGGGGGGGACAGGGAATTCACCCCTCCACTTT. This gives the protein CASSEGGGTGNSPLHF.

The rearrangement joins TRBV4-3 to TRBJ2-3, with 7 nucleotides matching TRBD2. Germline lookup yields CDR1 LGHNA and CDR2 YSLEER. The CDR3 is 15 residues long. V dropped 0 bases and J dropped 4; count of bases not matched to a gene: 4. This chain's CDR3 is CASSQEGGGADTQYF. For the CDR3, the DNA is TGCGCCAGCAGCCAAGAGGGTGGGGGGGCAGATACGCAGTATTTT.